This T cell receptor (beta chain) originates from a study of T cell changes during pregnancy in multiple sclerosis. The CDR3 contains 15 residues. V dropped 4 bases and J dropped 7 bases, with 14 bases sitting between them. Germline-derived CDR1 and CDR2 are KGHSH and LQKENI. The table came from immunoSEQ multiplex PCR; TCRdb's copy has only in-frame clones and leaves some out. The table shows tens of thousands of clones, with 80% to 95% occurring only once. This sequence originates from a female donor in good health, enrolled as a control in a pregnancy study. The material was peripheral blood, obtained in the third trimester of pregnancy. V and J are TRBV18 and TRBJ1-6; TRBD1 is a possible D gene (5 bases). The CDR3 coding sequence is TGTGCCAGCTCACAGGAGGGGAGTGACAATTCACCCCTCCACTTT. Its translation is CASSQEGSDNSPLHF. Together with reference TRBV18 and TRBJ1-6, the CDR3 gives the full variable domain: NAGVMQNPRHLVRRRGQEARLRCSPMKGHSHVYWYRQLPEEGLKFMVYLQKENIIDESGMPKERFSAEFPKEGPSILRIQQVVRGDSAAYFCASSQEGSDNSPLHFGNGTRLTVT.